This T cell receptor (beta chain) comes out of a study of cytomegalovirus exposure and HLA in healthy donors. As to this clone: Antigen unknown.

The PCR made use of 60 Vbeta and 13 Jbeta primers. Clones were sequenced by immunoSEQ multiplex PCR, and TCRdb holds only the in-frame ones, with some missing. The sample yields about 150,000 clones, about 70% seen once. Germline CDR1 and CDR2: SGHVS and FQNEAQ. Trimming stripped 1 base from V and 3 bases from J, with 10 bases between. The CDR3 totals 15 residues. Regarding the study as a whole: In a later analysis, V- and J-gene trimming of beta chains associated with a DCLRE1C missense variant, replicated independently. An analysis that was carried out later associated approximately 15,000 TCR beta sequences with HLA alleles at 0.05 false discovery rate. It was only CMV serostatus that was available as immune exposure information. Further analysis was carried out later, and it showed several of the most significant clusters appearing linked to common viral pathogens.

The chain carries TRBV7-8 and TRBJ1-5, with D possibly matching TRBD1 (6 bases). The TCR sequence derives from a man aged 18-30 years in good health and CMV-seronegative. The specimen was PBMCs. CDR3: CASSLGQVNNQPQHF. CDR3 DNA sequence: TGTGCCAGCAGCTTAGGACAGGTTAACAATCAGCCCCAGCATTTT.